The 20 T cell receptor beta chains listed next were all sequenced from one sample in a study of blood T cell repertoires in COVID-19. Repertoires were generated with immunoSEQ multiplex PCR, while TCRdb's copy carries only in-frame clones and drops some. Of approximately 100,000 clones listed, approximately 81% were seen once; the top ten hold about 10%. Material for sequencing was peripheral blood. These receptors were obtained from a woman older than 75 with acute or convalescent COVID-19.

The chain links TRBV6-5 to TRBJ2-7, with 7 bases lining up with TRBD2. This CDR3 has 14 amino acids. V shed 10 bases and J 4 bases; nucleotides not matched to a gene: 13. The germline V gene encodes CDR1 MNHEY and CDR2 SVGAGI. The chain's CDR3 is CATQSGLGFYEQYF. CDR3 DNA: TGTGCCACCCAAAGTGGACTAGGGTTTTACGAGCAGTACTTC.

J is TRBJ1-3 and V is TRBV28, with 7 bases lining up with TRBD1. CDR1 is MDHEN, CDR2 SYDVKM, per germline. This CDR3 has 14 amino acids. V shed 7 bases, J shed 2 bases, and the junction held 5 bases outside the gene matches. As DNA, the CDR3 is TGTGCCAGCACCCCCACAGGGGCTGGAAACACCATATATTTT. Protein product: CASTPTGAGNTIYF.

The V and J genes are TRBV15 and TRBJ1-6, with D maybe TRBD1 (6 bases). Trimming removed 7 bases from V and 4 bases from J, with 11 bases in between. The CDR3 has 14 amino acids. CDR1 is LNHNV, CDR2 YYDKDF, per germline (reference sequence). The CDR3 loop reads CATTPDRYNSPLHF. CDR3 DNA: TGTGCCACCACCCCGGACAGATATAATTCACCCCTCCACTTT.

The CDR3 DNA reads TGTGCCAGCAGCTTGGTGACAGTAACTGAAGCTTTCTTT. Translation gives CASSLVTVTEAFF. This sequence joins TRBV5-5 and TRBJ1-1, with a weak D call TRBD1 (5 bases). V shed 0 bases and J shed 5 bases, with 8 bases lying between them. This CDR3 is 13 amino acids long. Per the germline V gene, CDR1 is SGHKS and CDR2 is YYEKEE (reference sequence).

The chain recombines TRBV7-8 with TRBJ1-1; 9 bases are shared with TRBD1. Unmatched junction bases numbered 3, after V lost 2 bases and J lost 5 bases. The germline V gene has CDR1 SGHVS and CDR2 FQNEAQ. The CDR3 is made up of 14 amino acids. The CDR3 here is CASSLRTGETEAFF. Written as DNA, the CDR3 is TGTGCCAGCAGCTTAAGGACAGGGGAGACTGAAGCTTTCTTT.

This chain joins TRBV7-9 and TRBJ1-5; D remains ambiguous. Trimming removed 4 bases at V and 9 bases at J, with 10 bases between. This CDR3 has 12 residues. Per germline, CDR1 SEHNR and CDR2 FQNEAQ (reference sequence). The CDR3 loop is CASSSEVGPQHF. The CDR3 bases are TGTGCCAGCAGCTCAGAGGTCGGGCCCCAGCATTTT.

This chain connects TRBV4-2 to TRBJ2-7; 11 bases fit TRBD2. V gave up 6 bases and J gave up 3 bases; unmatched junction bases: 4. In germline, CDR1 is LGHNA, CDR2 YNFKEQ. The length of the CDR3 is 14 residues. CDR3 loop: CASRPTSGSYEQYF. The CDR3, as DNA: TGTGCCAGCAGACCTACTAGCGGGAGCTACGAGCAGTACTTC.

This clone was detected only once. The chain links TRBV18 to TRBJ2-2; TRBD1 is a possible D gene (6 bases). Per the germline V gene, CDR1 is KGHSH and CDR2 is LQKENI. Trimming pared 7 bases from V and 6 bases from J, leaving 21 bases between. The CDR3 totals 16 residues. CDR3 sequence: CASLDSLGQIAGELFF. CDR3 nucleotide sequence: TGTGCCAGCTTGGACTCCTTGGGACAAATTGCCGGGGAGCTGTTTTTT. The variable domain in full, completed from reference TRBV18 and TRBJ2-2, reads NAGVMQNPRHLVRRRGQEARLRCSPMKGHSHVYWYRQLPEEGLKFMVYLQKENIIDESGMPKERFSAEFPKEGPSILRIQQVVRGDSAAYFCASLDSLGQIAGELFFGEGSRLTVL.

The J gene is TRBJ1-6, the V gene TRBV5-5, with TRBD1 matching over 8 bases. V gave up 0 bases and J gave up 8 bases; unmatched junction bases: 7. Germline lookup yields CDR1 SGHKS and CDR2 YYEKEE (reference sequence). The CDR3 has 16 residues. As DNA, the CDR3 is TGTGCCAGCAGCTTGGGGAACAGGGGGACGGATTCACCCCTCCACTTT. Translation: CASSLGNRGTDSPLHF.

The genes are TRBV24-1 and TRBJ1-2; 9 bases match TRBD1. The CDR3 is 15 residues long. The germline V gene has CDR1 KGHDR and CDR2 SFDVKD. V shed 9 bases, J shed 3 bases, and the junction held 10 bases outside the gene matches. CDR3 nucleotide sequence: TGTGCCACCGGAGCCCGACAGGGGGACGACTATGGCTACACCTTC. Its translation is CATGARQGDDYGYTF.

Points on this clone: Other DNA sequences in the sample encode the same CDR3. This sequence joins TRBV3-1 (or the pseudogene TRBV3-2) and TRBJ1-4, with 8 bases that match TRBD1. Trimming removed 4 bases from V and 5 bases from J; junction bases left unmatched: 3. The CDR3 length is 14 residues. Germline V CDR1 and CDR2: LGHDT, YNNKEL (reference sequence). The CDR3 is CASSLRQGNEKLFF. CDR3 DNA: TGTGCCAGCAGCCTAAGACAGGGGAATGAAAAACTGTTTTTT.

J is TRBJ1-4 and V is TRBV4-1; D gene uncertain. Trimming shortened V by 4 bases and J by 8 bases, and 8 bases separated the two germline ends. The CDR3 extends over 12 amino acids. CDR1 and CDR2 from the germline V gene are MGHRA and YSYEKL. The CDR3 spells CASSPGLEKLFF. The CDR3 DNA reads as TGCGCCAGCAGCCCAGGACTGGAAAAACTGTTTTTT.

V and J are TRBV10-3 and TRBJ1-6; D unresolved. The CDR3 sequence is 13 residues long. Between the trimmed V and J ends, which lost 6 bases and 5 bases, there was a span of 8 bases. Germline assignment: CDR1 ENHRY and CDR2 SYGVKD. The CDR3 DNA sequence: TGTGCCATCAGAGCGGGGAATAATTCACCCCTCCACTTT. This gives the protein CAIRAGNNSPLHF.

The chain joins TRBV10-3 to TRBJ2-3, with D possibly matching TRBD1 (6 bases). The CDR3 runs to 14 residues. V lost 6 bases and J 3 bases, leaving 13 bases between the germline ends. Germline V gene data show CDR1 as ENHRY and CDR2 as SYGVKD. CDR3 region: CAISRDTETDTQYF. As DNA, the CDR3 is TGTGCCATCAGCCGGGACACGGAGACAGATACGCAGTATTTT.

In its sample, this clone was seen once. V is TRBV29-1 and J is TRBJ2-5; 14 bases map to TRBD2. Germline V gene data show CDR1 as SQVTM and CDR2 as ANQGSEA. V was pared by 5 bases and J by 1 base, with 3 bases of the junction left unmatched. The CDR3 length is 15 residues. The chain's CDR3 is CSVRTSGGPQETQYF. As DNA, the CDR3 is TGCAGCGTTCGGACTAGCGGGGGGCCCCAAGAGACCCAGTACTTC.

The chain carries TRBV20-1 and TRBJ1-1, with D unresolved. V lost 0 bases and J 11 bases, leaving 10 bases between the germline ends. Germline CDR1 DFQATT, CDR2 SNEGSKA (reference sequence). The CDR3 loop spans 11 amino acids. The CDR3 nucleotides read TGCAGTGCTAGAGAAGGTCGCGGGGCTTTCTTT. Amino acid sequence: CSAREGRGAFF.

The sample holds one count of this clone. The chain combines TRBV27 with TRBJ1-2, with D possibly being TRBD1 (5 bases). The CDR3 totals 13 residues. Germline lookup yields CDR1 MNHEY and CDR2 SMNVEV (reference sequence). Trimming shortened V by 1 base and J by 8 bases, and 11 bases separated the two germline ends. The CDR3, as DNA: TGTGCCAGCAGTTTATGGCAGGGAGGAGGCTACACCTTC. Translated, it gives CASSLWQGGGYTF.

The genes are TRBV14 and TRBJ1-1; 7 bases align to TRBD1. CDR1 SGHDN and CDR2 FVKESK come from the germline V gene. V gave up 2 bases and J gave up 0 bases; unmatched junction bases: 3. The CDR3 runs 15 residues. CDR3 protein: CASSQRTGVNTEAFF. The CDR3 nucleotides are TGTGCCAGCAGCCAAAGAACAGGGGTGAACACTGAAGCTTTCTTT.

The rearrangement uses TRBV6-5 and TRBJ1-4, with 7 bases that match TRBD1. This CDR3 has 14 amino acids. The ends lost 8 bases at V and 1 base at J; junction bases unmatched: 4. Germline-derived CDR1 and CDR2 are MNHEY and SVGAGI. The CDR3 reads CASAYRGTNEKLFF. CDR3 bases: TGTGCCAGCGCATACAGGGGAACTAATGAAAAACTGTTTTTT.

The DNA of the CDR3 is TGCGCCAGCAGCATAGGACAGGGGGGATCAGAGACCCAGTACTTC. Protein sequence: CASSIGQGGSETQYF. The rearrangement joins TRBV5-1 to TRBJ2-5; TRBD1 agrees at 10 bases. The CDR3 totals 15 residues. Germline values: CDR1 SGHRS, CDR2 YFSETQ. Losses at the gene ends were 4 bases for V and 4 bases for J; bases not matched to a gene: 7.